This entry lists 3 T cell receptor beta chains sequenced from one sample in a study of T cell responses to AZD1222 COVID-19 vaccine. Clones were sequenced by immunoSEQ multiplex PCR, and TCRdb holds only the in-frame ones, with some missing. Of about 140,000 clones listed, nearly 95% were seen once; the top ten hold about 3.7%. Sample: peripheral blood, taken 28 days after the second AZD1222 dose. The receptors derive from an adult who received the AZD1222 COVID-19 vaccine.

This chain joins TRBV7-3 and TRBJ1-1; D perhaps matches TRBD1 (5 bases). Germline CDR1 reads SGHTA; CDR2 reads FQGTGA. V lost 2 bases and J lost 1, with 8 bases in between. The CDR3 spans 14 residues. The CDR3 loop reads CASSLGHTNTEAFF. DNA for the CDR3: TGTGCCAGCAGCTTAGGACATACGAACACTGAAGCTTTCTTT.

The chain couples TRBV27 to TRBJ1-2; D remains unclear. The ends were cut back, 6 bases at V and 0 bases at J, with 23 bases in the middle. The CDR3 is made up of 18 amino acids. From germline, CDR1 is MNHEY and CDR2 SMNVEV (reference sequence). The CDR3 bases are TGTGCCAGCAGCCGGGCCTCACTTTTTTACAGAGCTAACTATGGCTACACCTTC. Translation gives CASSRASLFYRANYGYTF.

The chain uses TRBV9 and TRBJ1-5; D unclear. CDR3 length: 13 residues. The germline gives CDR1 SGDLS, CDR2 YYNGEE. V was trimmed by 0 bases and J by 4 bases, leaving 5 bases between them. CDR3 residues: CASSVGQNQPQHF. In DNA form, the CDR3 reads TGTGCCAGCAGCGTAGGGCAGAATCAGCCCCAGCATTTT.